What follows are 2 T cell receptor beta chains derived from one specimen sequenced in a study of vaccination and CD4 T cells after COVID-19 (dated 2022 in TCRdb). The treatment or condition label, as the study defines it: roughly 10-day PBMC culture with coronavirus spike peptide pools or control peptides (ViraFEST assay). The library relied on PCR. For sequencing, an Illumina iSeq 100 was employed. DNA from cultured CD4+ T cells was subjected to TCR sequencing with the Oncomine TCR Beta short-read assay at the Johns Hopkins FTIC core. Using fastp at Q25 and MiXCR, TCRdb reprocessed the public reads and kept productive beta chains. Every distinct CDR3 protein forms one entry, paired with its most common genes and DNA. Within this sample are some 18,000 distinct CDR3 sequences, with around 78% of them counted one time only. The top ten clonotypes cover about 15% of the sample. These receptors have no identified antigens.

Sequenced here: CD4+ T cells from blood, cultured in vitro, sampled after SARS-CoV-2 vaccination. All receptors derive from a human donor who received a COVID-19 vaccine.

This clonotype was detected a few times. The chain joins TRBV11-3 to TRBJ2-5; 13 bases are a match to TRBD2. The CDR3 runs to 16 residues. Germline V gives CDR1 SGHNT, CDR2 YENEEA. The V segment lost 1 base and the J segment 2 bases; nucleotides outside the gene matches: 1. The CDR3 nucleotides read TGTGCCAGCAGCTTAGTACTAGCGGGGGGGCAAGAGACCCAGTACTTC. It codes for CASSLVLAGGQETQYF.

The chain employs TRBV7-8 and TRBJ2-1; TRBD2 matches at 12 bases. V gave up 4 bases and J gave up 7 bases; unmatched junction bases: 14. Per the germline V gene, CDR1 is SGHVS and CDR2 is FQNEAQ. The CDR3 sequence is 18 residues long. CDR3 in amino acids: CASSSLTSGGHRENEQFF. The CDR3 bases are TGTGCCAGCAGCTCCTTGACTAGCGGGGGTCATCGGGAGAATGAGCAGTTCTTC.